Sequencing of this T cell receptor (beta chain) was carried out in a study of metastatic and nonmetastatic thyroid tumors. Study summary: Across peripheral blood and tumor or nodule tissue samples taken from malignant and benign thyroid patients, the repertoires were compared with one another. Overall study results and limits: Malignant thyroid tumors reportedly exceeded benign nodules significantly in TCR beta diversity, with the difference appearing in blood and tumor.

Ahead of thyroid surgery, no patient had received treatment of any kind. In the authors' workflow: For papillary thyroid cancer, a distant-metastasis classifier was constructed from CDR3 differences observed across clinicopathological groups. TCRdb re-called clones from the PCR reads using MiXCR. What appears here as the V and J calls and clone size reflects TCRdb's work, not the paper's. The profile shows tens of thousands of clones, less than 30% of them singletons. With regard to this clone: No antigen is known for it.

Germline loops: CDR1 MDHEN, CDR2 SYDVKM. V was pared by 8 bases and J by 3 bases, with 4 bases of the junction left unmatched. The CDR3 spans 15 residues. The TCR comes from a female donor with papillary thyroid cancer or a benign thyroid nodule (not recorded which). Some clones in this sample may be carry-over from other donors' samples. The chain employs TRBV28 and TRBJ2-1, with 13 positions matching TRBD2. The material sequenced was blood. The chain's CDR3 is CASPTSGRLYNEQFF. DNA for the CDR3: TGTGCCAGCCCGACTAGCGGGAGGCTCTACAATGAGCAGTTCTTC.